This entry concerns a single T cell receptor (beta chain). This specimen belongs to a study of T cell changes during pregnancy in multiple sclerosis. Sequenced by immunoSEQ multiplex PCR; TCRdb stores in-frame clones only, minus some. Among fewer than 110,000 clones, more than 90% were seen once, and the ten largest hold around 3.1%. The germline CDR1 and CDR2 sequences are SGHVS and FQNEAQ. Between the trimmed V and J ends, which lost 5 bases and 9 bases, there was a span of 8 bases. CDR3 length equals 11 residues. The gene calls are TRBV7-8 and TRBJ2-1; perhaps TRBD2 as D (5 bases). The receptor was derived from a female donor with multiple sclerosis, enrolled in a pregnancy study. Sequences were derived from peripheral blood, sampled in the second trimester of pregnancy. CDR3 protein: CASSRSGEQFF. For the CDR3, the DNA is TGTGCCAGCAGCCGGAGCGGTGAGCAGTTCTTC.